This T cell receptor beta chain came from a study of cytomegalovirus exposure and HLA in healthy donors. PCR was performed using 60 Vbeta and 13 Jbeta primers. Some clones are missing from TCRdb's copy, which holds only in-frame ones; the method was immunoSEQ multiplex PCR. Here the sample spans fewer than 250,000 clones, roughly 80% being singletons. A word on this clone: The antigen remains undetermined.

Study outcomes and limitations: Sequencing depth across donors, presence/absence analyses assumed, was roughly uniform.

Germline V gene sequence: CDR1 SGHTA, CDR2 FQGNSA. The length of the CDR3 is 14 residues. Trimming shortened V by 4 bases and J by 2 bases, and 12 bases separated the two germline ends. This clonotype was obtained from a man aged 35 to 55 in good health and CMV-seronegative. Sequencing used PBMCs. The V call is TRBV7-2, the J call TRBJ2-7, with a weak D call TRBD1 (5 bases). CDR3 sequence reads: CASSSSTVTYEQYF. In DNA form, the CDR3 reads TGTGCCAGCAGCTCCTCGACAGTCACCTACGAGCAGTACTTC.